Listed below are T cell receptor beta chains from one sample, sequenced in a study of blood T cells in healthy people across ages. One entry per CDR3 protein results from TCRdb running MiXCR on the 5' RACE reads. This sample has hundreds of thousands of distinct CDR3 sequences, with around 52% found just once. Input material: blood. Receptors were obtained from a woman of 80 years or more in good health. CDR3s include the opening cysteine and the closing phenylalanine or tryptophan. The order of the fields is D gene, V gene, CDR3 length, clone size, J gene, CDR3 protein, CDR3 DNA. D genes are given only for firm matches. Expanded clones are given a class, and other clones once, few, many or no size at all.

TRBD2	TRBV4-2	14	NA	TRBJ2-1	CASSQVAGELEQFF	TGTGCCAGCAGCCAAGTAGCGGGAGAACTTGAGCAGTTCTTC
TRBD2	TRBV20-1	15	NA	TRBJ2-7	CSAPPRAGESYEQYF	TGCAGTGCCCCCCCCCGGGCGGGAGAGTCCTACGAGCAGTACTTC
NA	TRBV29-1	17	once	TRBJ2-7	CSVEGDRGTAKSYEQYF	TGCAGCGTTGAAGGTGATCGGGGGACAGCGAAGTCCTACGAGCAGTACTTC
NA	TRBV10-2	14	few	TRBJ2-3	CASKVGGPTDTQYF	TGCGCCAGCAAGGTGGGGGGGCCCACAGATACGCAGTATTTT
NA	TRBV6-5	14	NA	TRBJ2-1	CASSYSVATTEQFF	TGTGCCAGCAGTTACTCGGTCGCGACTACTGAGCAGTTCTTC
NA	TRBV7-2	13	NA	TRBJ2-3	CASSLAWTDTLYF	TGTGCCAGCAGCTTAGCCTGGACAGATACGCTGTATTTT
TRBD1	TRBV6-2/TRBV6-3	20	NA	TRBJ2-6	CASSYLLGTGVFSGANVLTF	TGTGCCAGCAGTTACCTGCTTGGGACAGGGGTATTCTCTGGGGCCAACGTCCTGACTTTC
NA	TRBV4-2	11	NA	TRBJ1-2	CASSQDGKGTF	TGTGCCAGCAGCCAAGATGGCAAAGGCACCTTC
TRBD1	TRBV7-2	16	NA	TRBJ2-2	CASSLEPGGNTGELFF	TGTGCCAGCAGCTTAGAACCAGGGGGCAACACCGGGGAGCTGTTTTTT
TRBD2	TRBV5-4	16	NA	TRBJ2-4	CASSLDAGVAKNIQYF	TGTGCCAGCAGCTTGGATGCGGGGGTAGCCAAAAACATTCAGTACTTC
TRBD2	TRBV15	16	many	TRBJ2-1	CATSRDSGLVLNEQFF	TGTGCCACCAGCAGAGATTCCGGACTAGTTCTCAATGAGCAGTTCTTC
NA	TRBV18	11	once	TRBJ2-1	CASSPRDGQFF	TGTGCCAGCTCACCCCGCGATGGGCAGTTCTTC
NA	TRBV14	13	many	TRBJ2-7	CASSHPTTYEQYF	TGTGCCAGCAGCCATCCCACTACCTACGAGCAGTACTTC
TRBD2	TRBV29-1	15	NA	TRBJ2-7	CSALSLAGGLYEQYF	TGCAGCGCCCTCAGCTTAGCGGGGGGACTCTACGAGCAGTACTTC
NA	TRBV2	14	NA	TRBJ2-2	CASSSDRNTGELFF	TGTGCCAGCAGTTCGGACAGGAACACCGGGGAGCTGTTTTTT
NA	TRBV6-5	15	NA	TRBJ2-7	CASSYRPDQAYEQYF	TGTGCCAGCAGTTATCGTCCAGATCAAGCCTACGAGCAGTACTTC
NA	TRBV9	17	NA	TRBJ2-3	CASSTRQERRGTDTQYF	TGTGCCAGCAGCACCCGACAGGAACGACGTGGCACAGATACGCAGTATTTT
NA	TRBV20-1	13	NA	TRBJ1-5	CSARGPDRQPQHF	TGCAGTGCTAGAGGCCCCGACAGGCAGCCCCAGCATTTT
NA	TRBV12-3/TRBV12-4	12	many	TRBJ2-3	CASSFRQGTQYF	TGTGCCAGCAGTTTTAGGCAGGGTACGCAGTATTTT
NA	TRBV5-1	13	once	TRBJ2-1	CASSSPSHNEQFF	TGCGCCAGCAGCTCGCCCAGCCACAATGAGCAGTTCTTC
NA	TRBV28	15	many	TRBJ1-2	CASSLGVLGKYGYTF	TGTGCCAGCAGTTTAGGGGTCCTGGGAAAATATGGCTACACCTTC
TRBD2	TRBV28	15	few	TRBJ2-7	CASSSVRAGGYEQYF	TGTGCCAGCAGTTCTGTACGAGCGGGAGGCTACGAGCAGTACTTC
NA	TRBV29-1	12	NA	TRBJ2-6	CSVVAGANVLTF	TGCAGCGTTGTTGCTGGGGCCAACGTCCTGACTTTC
NA	TRBV12-3/TRBV12-4	13	NA	TRBJ2-2	CASKRSNTGELFF	TGTGCCAGCAAACGGTCGAACACCGGGGAGCTGTTTTTT
NA	TRBV21-1	15	many	TRBJ2-5	CASSPTGVRKETQYF	TGTGCCAGCAGTCCTACAGGGGTGAGAAAAGAGACCCAGTACTTC
NA	TRBV3-1	15	many	TRBJ1-5	CASSPITASNQPQHF	TGTGCCAGCAGCCCTATTACAGCTAGCAATCAGCCCCAGCATTTT